This T cell receptor (beta chain) was identified during a study of blood T cells in healthy people across ages. The second PCR ran roughly 6 to 11 cycles with a sample-barcoded 5' primer and J-beta primers. Each cDNA molecule received a tag from a template-switch adaptor that had 12 random nucleotides. A single record per CDR3 protein comes from TCRdb applying MiXCR to the 5' RACE reads. The sample has 650,000 to 900,000 distinct CDR3 sequences, 62% seen once; the top ten hold about a quarter. Germline loops: CDR1 SQVTM, CDR2 ANQGSEA. V dropped 3 bases and J dropped 0 bases, with 9 bases sitting between them. This CDR3 contains 13 residues.

The genes are TRBV29-1 and TRBJ2-7; D is undetermined. The receptor comes from a man aged 25 to 40 in good health. The source material was blood. The chain's CDR3 is CSVDLADSYEQYF. The CDR3 nucleotides read TGCAGCGTTGATTTGGCCGACTCCTACGAGCAGTACTTC.